This TCR beta chain comes out of a study of cytomegalovirus exposure and HLA in healthy donors. Notes on the study in general: Apart from CMV serostatus, no immune exposure information was available. As was reported, the HLA-A and HLA-B alleles of most subjects were accurately predicted from TCR beta sequences. A later analysis reportedly found fewer N-insertions in an Asian-associated ancestry cluster than the roughly 670-donor mean.

This CDR3 comprises 16 residues. Trimming took 4 bases from V and 0 from J, leaving 12 bases between them. Remarks on this clone: Its antigen is not identified.

The PCR ran on 60 Vbeta and 13 Jbeta primers. The assay was immunoSEQ multiplex PCR, and TCRdb's table has in-frame clones only and misses some. The table records around 230,000 clones, approximately 79% of them present only once. Sequenced material: PBMCs. This receptor was obtained from a male donor in good health and CMV-seronegative. The genes are TRBV23-1 and TRBJ1-4; D ambiguous. TRBV23-1 is given ORF status, its function remaining uncertain. CDR3 in DNA: TGCGCCAGCAGTCTGAGAACAGAAGCAACTAATGAAAAACTGTTTTTT. Protein sequence: CASSLRTEATNEKLFF.